This T cell receptor beta chain was sequenced in a study of blood T cell repertoires in COVID-19. Assay used: immunoSEQ multiplex PCR; TCRdb lists only in-frame clones, some missing. The sample lists roughly 40,000 clones, roughly three quarters occurring once. Germline V gene sequence: CDR1 LGHNT, CDR2 FRNRAP. The CDR3 sequence is 13 residues long. V shed 7 bases and J shed 0 bases, with 4 bases lying between them. The chain uses TRBV12-5 and TRBJ2-6; D remains unclear. The TCR originated in a man between 65 and 79 years old with acute or convalescent COVID-19. Material for sequencing was peripheral blood. The CDR3 nucleotides read TGTGCTAGTGCTAACTCTGGGGCCAACGTCCTGACTTTC. Encoded protein: CASANSGANVLTF.